This T cell receptor beta chain is from a study of blood T cells in healthy people across ages. The study, taken as a whole, reports: Considered underestimates were the diversity estimates obtained from one million T cells. Roughly linear declines in TCR beta diversity per million T cells occurred with age. Greater diversity and more naive CD4+ cells were seen in long-lived donors than in aged donors.

A sample-barcoded 5' primer and a J-beta primer mix were used in a second PCR of roughly 6 to 11 cycles. TCRdb re-derived calls from the 5' RACE reads in MiXCR, one entry per CDR3 protein. The repertoire has about 1.7 million distinct CDR3 sequences, roughly 27% of them found once; the top ten carry 7.7%. The CDR3 sequence is 15 residues long. With 9 bases clipped from V and 2 bases from J, the junction kept 12 bases outside the gene matches. Germline V CDR1 and CDR2: MNHNY, SVGAGI (reference sequence). A note on this clonotype: Antigen specificity is unknown.

This clonotype was obtained from a woman under 40 in good health. The V gene is TRBV6-6, the J gene TRBJ2-5; 7 positions agree with TRBD1. Sequencing input: blood. CDR3 residues: CASPVRDRKQETQYF. In DNA, the CDR3 is TGTGCCAGTCCCGTCCGGGACAGAAAACAAGAGACCCAGTACTTC.